The clone carrying this T cell receptor beta chain has a single count. The antigen is undetermined. This specimen belongs to a study of T cell responses to AZD1222 COVID-19 vaccine. Clones were read by immunoSEQ multiplex PCR, and TCRdb kept only the in-frame ones, dropping some. The sample holds fewer than 200,000 clones, more than 80% seen once. Study-wide results and caveats: Reports indicate that nearly half of spike-specific TCRs are directed at unmutated variant regions. Only a handful of AZD1222 recipients tested seropositive at baseline. A mostly white British donor set with more females was recruited, and clonal diversity was possibly underestimated. Repertoire sampling occurred only after the peak T cell response.

CDR1 is SGHTA, CDR2 FQGNSA, per germline. V was shortened by 3 bases and J by 1 base, with 8 bases between the two germline ends. The CDR3 extends over 14 amino acids. Source: peripheral blood, taken 28 days after the second dose of the MenACWY control vaccine. The TCR sequence derives from an adult who received the MenACWY meningococcal vaccine as a control. V gene TRBV7-2 combines with J gene TRBJ2-3; maybe TRBD1 (5 bases). DNA of the CDR3: TGTGCCAGCAGCTTTGAACAGGGCACAGATACGCAGTATTTT. Protein product: CASSFEQGTDTQYF.